The 30 T cell receptor beta chains presented below share a single source sample, sequenced in a study of graft-versus-host responses after intestinal transplantation. Some clones are missing from TCRdb's copy, which holds only in-frame ones; the method was immunoSEQ multiplex PCR. The sample lists some 130,000 clones; about 93% were seen once. Antigens for these TCRs are unknown. The source material was unstimulated CD4+ T cells sorted from spleen or lymph node cells, sampled before intestinal transplant. Receptors were obtained from a human donor who received an intestinal transplant.

The chain links TRBV7-3 to TRBJ1-4; unclear D gene. CDR3 length equals 15 residues. The V gene lost 2 bases and the J gene lost 3 bases, with 10 bases spanning the gap. CDR1 is SGHTA, CDR2 FQGTGA, per germline. The DNA of the CDR3 is TGTGCCAGCAGCTTAGTTGGGGTTTCTAATGAAAAACTGTTTTTT. This sequence encodes CASSLVGVSNEKLFF.

The V gene is TRBV5-4, the J gene TRBJ2-2; TRBD2 matches 10 bases. Germline CDR1 and CDR2: SGHNT and YYREEE (reference sequence). CDR3 size: 17 residues. Trimming cost V 1 base and J 9 bases; bases outside gene matches: 12. In DNA form, the CDR3 reads TGTGCCAGCAGCTTGCTTAGGAGCGGGAGGGAGCACCGGGAGCTGTTTTTT. Its protein product is CASSLLRSGREHRELFF.

CDR3 region: CAISEGRDETQYF. CDR3 nucleotide sequence: TGTGCCATCAGTGAGGGCAGGGACGAGACCCAGTACTTC. V is TRBV10-3 and J is TRBJ2-5; D might be TRBD1 or TRBD2, each matching 5 bases. V was shortened by 2 bases and J by 5 bases, with 9 bases between the two germline ends. CDR3 length: 13 residues. Germline CDR1 and CDR2: ENHRY and SYGVKD.

V gene TRBV30 combines with J gene TRBJ2-1; TRBD2 matches 7 bases. This CDR3 is 12 amino acids long. Germline loops: CDR1 GTSNPN, CDR2 SVGIG (reference sequence). V was clipped by 0 bases and J by 8 bases; unmatched bases: 1. This CDR3 reads CAWSVGRDEQFF. CDR3 sequence (DNA): TGTGCCTGGAGTGTAGGGAGGGATGAGCAGTTCTTC.

J is TRBJ2-5 and V is TRBV14; D is ambiguous. The last part of the DNA fits TRBJ2-7 better; the J call may be wrong. Germline V gives CDR1 SGHDN, CDR2 FVKESK. The CDR3 length is 14 residues. The CDR3 here is CASSPAGSSYEQYF. The CDR3 DNA reads as TGTGCCAGCAGTCCCGCAGGAAGCTCCTACGAGCAGTACTTC.

This clone showed up just once. This sequence joins TRBV15 and TRBJ1-5; D gene unclear. The length of the CDR3 is 16 residues. CDR1 LNHNV and CDR2 YYDKDF come from the germline V gene (reference sequence). Trimming shortened V by 1 base and J by 0 bases, and 10 bases separated the two germline ends. The CDR3 DNA is TGTGCCACCAGCAGAGGGGCATCTTATAGCAATCAGCCCCAGCATTTT. Protein sequence: CATSRGASYSNQPQHF.

The rearrangement joins TRBV2 to TRBJ2-7; 7 nucleotides line up with TRBD2. CDR1 and CDR2 from the germline V gene are SNHLY and FYNNEI. With V trimmed by 4 bases and J by 1 base, 7 bases remained unmatched. The CDR3 sequence is 15 residues long. CDR3 in amino acids: CASSVAGAPSYEQYF. The CDR3 region has the DNA TGTGCCAGCAGTGTGGCGGGAGCCCCTTCCTACGAGCAGTACTTC.

Concerning this clone itself: Distinct nucleotide sequences in the sample also encode this CDR3. CDR3 sequence (DNA): TGTGCCTGGAGCCTCGGACCTCAAGAGACCCAGTACTTC. Translated: CAWSLGPQETQYF. This chain connects TRBV30 to TRBJ2-5; no definite D call. CDR3 length equals 13 residues. V dropped 3 bases and J dropped 2 bases, with 10 bases sitting between them. The germline CDR1 and CDR2 sequences are GTSNPN and SVGIG (reference sequence).

This clone was recorded only once. This chain joins TRBV5-1 and TRBJ2-5; TRBD2 agrees at 9 bases. Germline assignment: CDR1 SGHRS and CDR2 YFSETQ. With 1 base clipped from V and 4 bases from J, the junction kept 8 bases outside the gene matches. This CDR3 region has 16 residues. The CDR3 DNA sequence: TGCGCCAGCAGCTTGAGTGTCGGAGCGGGAGGAGAGACCCAGTACTTC. This sequence encodes CASSLSVGAGGETQYF.

The chain carries TRBV18 and TRBJ1-3; 8 bases align to TRBD1. The J segment lost 4 bases and the V segment lost 8 bases, leaving 4 bases of the junction unmatched. This CDR3 is built from 13 residues. Germline-derived CDR1 and CDR2 are KGHSH and LQKENI. This CDR3 is CASATGEGNTIYF. CDR3 in DNA: TGTGCCAGCGCGACAGGGGAAGGAAACACCATATATTTT.

This chain links TRBV29-1 with TRBJ2-2; 12 positions match TRBD2. Germline CDR1 is SQVTM and CDR2 is ANQGSEA. There are 16 residues in the CDR3. V trimming: 1 base; J trimming: 6 bases; junction bases outside the gene matches: 6. The DNA of the CDR3 is TGCAGCGTTGAAGCCCTGGGACTAGCGGGTGCCGGGGAGCTGTTTTTT. Translation gives CSVEALGLAGAGELFF.

The rearrangement links TRBV18 to TRBJ2-1; 9 nucleotides agree with TRBD2. CDR1 and CDR2 from the germline V gene are KGHSH and LQKENI. The J segment lost 3 bases and the V segment lost 4 bases, leaving 7 bases of the junction unmatched. CDR3 length equals 16 residues. In DNA form, the CDR3 reads TGTGCCAGCTCACGCTTAGCGGGAGTCAACTACAATGAGCAGTTCTTC. This translates into CASSRLAGVNYNEQFF. Full variable domain (remainder filled in from reference TRBV18 and TRBJ2-1): NAGVMQNPRHLVRRRGQEARLRCSPMKGHSHVYWYRQLPEEGLKFMVYLQKENIIDESGMPKERFSAEFPKEGPSILRIQQVVRGDSAAYFCASSRLAGVNYNEQFFGPGTRLTVL.

The rearrangement links TRBV5-4 to TRBJ2-5; no firm D call. The V gene's germline CDR1 is SGHNT and CDR2 YYREEE (reference sequence). There are 14 residues in the CDR3. V lost 3 bases and J 1 base, leaving 10 bases between the germline ends. CDR3 sequence: CASSSRAIQETQYF. The CDR3 DNA reads as TGTGCCAGCAGCTCTAGGGCGATCCAAGAGACCCAGTACTTC.

V usage is TRBV11-2 and J usage is TRBJ2-4; unclear D gene. The CDR3 is 16 residues long. From germline, CDR1 is SGHAT and CDR2 FQNNGV. V lost 5 bases and J lost 0, with 14 bases in between. The CDR3 protein is CASSAPLDVAKNIQYF. In nucleotides, the CDR3 is TGTGCCAGCAGCGCACCACTTGACGTAGCCAAAAACATTCAGTACTTC.

The chain uses TRBV2 and TRBJ1-1; the D gene is possibly TRBD1 (5 bases). The CDR3 sequence is 16 residues long. The germline V gene encodes CDR1 SNHLY and CDR2 FYNNEI. V lost 6 bases, J lost 1 base, and 18 bases lay in between. This chain's CDR3 is CASSTGPGLKNTEAFF. CDR3 DNA sequence: TGTGCCAGCAGCACGGGGCCGGGACTTAAGAACACTGAAGCTTTCTTT.

The rearrangement joins TRBV7-9 to TRBJ2-7; 10 nucleotides match TRBD2. The CDR3 is 15 residues long. V lost 5 bases, J lost 3 bases, and 7 bases stayed unmatched. CDR1 SEHNR and CDR2 FQNEAQ come from the germline V gene (reference sequence). CDR3 in DNA: TGTGCCAGCAGCCCTTTAGCGGGAGGAAGCTACGAGCAGTACTTC. Protein: CASSPLAGGSYEQYF.

The chain has TRBV25-1 and TRBJ1-1; TRBD1 matches 7 bases. Losses at the gene ends were 1 base for V and 5 bases for J; bases not matched to a gene: 13. Germline CDR1 is MGHDK and CDR2 is SYGVNS. This CDR3 contains 17 residues. The chain's CDR3 is CASSEWIGGGGRTEAFF. The CDR3 DNA reads as TGTGCCAGCAGTGAATGGATCGGAGGGGGCGGGAGAACTGAAGCTTTCTTT.

The CDR3 is CASSPNGLAGNEQFF. Here the CDR3 DNA reads TGTGCCAGCAGCCCCAATGGGCTAGCGGGAAATGAGCAGTTCTTC. The rearrangement links TRBV9 to TRBJ2-1; 9 bases agree with TRBD2. V shed 4 bases and J 7 bases; nucleotides not matched to a gene: 9. The CDR3 contains 15 residues. Germline V gives CDR1 SGDLS, CDR2 YYNGEE.

The chain is built from TRBV29-1 and TRBJ2-2, with D perhaps TRBD1 or TRBD2 (5 bases each). The CDR3 is 14 amino acids. In germline, CDR1 is SQVTM, CDR2 ANQGSEA. With 7 bases removed from V and 0 bases from J, the gap between germline ends came to 12 bases. CDR3 DNA: TGCAGCGCCCTGGGGACCGCGAACACCGGGGAGCTGTTTTTT. Translating gives CSALGTANTGELFF.

This chain connects TRBV28 to TRBJ1-2; 7 nucleotides agree with TRBD1. Germline values: CDR1 MDHEN, CDR2 SYDVKM. There are 15 residues in the CDR3. V was clipped by 7 bases and J by 2 bases; unmatched bases: 10. The CDR3 nucleotides are TGTGCCAGCACTAGCGTTGGACAGGCGAACTATGGCTACACCTTC. It encodes CASTSVGQANYGYTF.

This clone occurred a few times. This chain joins TRBV5-4 and TRBJ1-2; 8 bases match TRBD1. Germline V gene data show CDR1 as SGHNT and CDR2 as YYREEE (reference sequence). V shed 1 base and J 5 bases; nucleotides not matched to a gene: 4. This CDR3 is built from 14 residues. CDR3 protein: CASSLQGAIYGYTF. In DNA form, the CDR3 reads TGTGCCAGCAGCTTGCAGGGGGCTATTTATGGCTACACCTTC.

The chain is built from TRBV19 and TRBJ2-7; D might be TRBD2 (5 bases). The CDR3 covers 13 residues. The germline gives CDR1 LNHDA, CDR2 SQIVND (reference sequence). The germline V and J ends were trimmed by 8 bases and 2 bases, with 13 bases remaining between them. DNA of the CDR3: TGTGCCAGTCTCTGGAGGCAGGCCTACGAGCAGTACTTC. It codes for CASLWRQAYEQYF.

The chain joins TRBV4-2 to TRBJ2-7; D call uncertain. Trimming shortened V by 3 bases and J by 9 bases, and 18 bases separated the two germline ends. This CDR3 spans 14 amino acids. Germline V gene data show CDR1 as LGHNA and CDR2 as YNFKEQ. CDR3 region: CASSQGRVTFVQYF. For the CDR3, the DNA is TGTGCCAGCAGCCAGGGCCGGGTCACGTTCGTGCAGTACTTC.

The CDR3 DNA reads as TGTGCCAGTGGAGCGGTTTGGAGCTCTGGGGCCAACGTCCTGACTTTC. Encoded protein: CASGAVWSSGANVLTF. This chain links TRBV19 with TRBJ2-6, with D maybe TRBD2 (5 bases). Germline-derived CDR1 and CDR2 are LNHDA and SQIVND (reference sequence). V lost 8 bases and J lost 0, with 14 bases in between. The CDR3 length is 16 residues.

The gene calls are TRBV6-5 and TRBJ2-5, with 10 nucleotides matching TRBD2. J gave up 4 bases and V 5 bases, and 4 bases lay outside the gene matches. Germline-derived CDR1 and CDR2 are MNHEY and SVGAGI. The CDR3 extends over 14 amino acids. The CDR3 nucleotides read TGTGCCAGCAGTCTGTGGACTAGCGGAGAGACCCAGTACTTC. Translating gives CASSLWTSGETQYF.

V gene TRBV10-1 combines with J gene TRBJ1-1; 7 nucleotides match TRBD1. CDR3 length: 14 amino acids. The J segment lost 5 bases and the V segment lost 9 bases, leaving 12 bases of the junction unmatched. Germline V gives CDR1 WNHNN, CDR2 SYGVQD (reference sequence). CDR3 residues: CAREGARGRTEAFF. CDR3 DNA: TGCGCCAGAGAGGGGGCTAGGGGTCGAACTGAAGCTTTCTTT.

V and J are TRBV6-5 and TRBJ1-4; 9 bases align to TRBD1. The trim removed 5 bases at V and 7 bases at J, leaving 8 bases unmatched. CDR1 and CDR2 from the germline V gene are MNHEY and SVGAGI. The CDR3 totals 15 residues. The CDR3 loop reads CASSRVQGAREKLFF. In DNA form, the CDR3 reads TGTGCCAGCAGTCGAGTACAGGGGGCGCGTGAAAAACTGTTTTTT.

The chain uses TRBV5-8 and TRBJ2-3; the match to TRBD2 covers 11 bases. CDR3 length: 15 residues. Germline trimming cut 2 bases from V and 8 bases from J; bases unmatched to any gene: 7. Germline CDR1 SGHTS, CDR2 YDEGEE. CDR3 sequence reads: CASSFPSGRQGTQYF. The CDR3 region has the DNA TGTGCCAGCAGCTTTCCTAGCGGGAGGCAGGGTACGCAGTATTTT.

The chain carries TRBV2 and TRBJ2-5, with a possible D match to TRBD2 (5 bases). V lost 5 bases, J lost 4 bases, and 8 bases lay in between. Per germline, CDR1 SNHLY and CDR2 FYNNEI. The CDR3 is 12 amino acids. Here the CDR3 reads CASSSGGETQYF. The CDR3 coding sequence is TGTGCCAGCAGTTCCGGAGGAGAGACCCAGTACTTC.

The chain is built from TRBV5-1 and TRBJ2-5; possible D gene TRBD1, 8 bases. CDR1 SGHRS and CDR2 YFSETQ come from the germline V gene. The CDR3 spans 15 residues. Trimming cost V 1 base and J 5 bases, with 15 bases left between them. The DNA of the CDR3 is TGCGCCAGCAGCTTGACAGGGGGGGCACGGGAGACCCAGTACTTC. Its protein is CASSLTGGARETQYF.